This record concerns one T cell receptor (beta chain) sequence. Its antigen is unknown. These data come from a study of shared clonotypes between healthy human individuals. Study-wide findings and caveats: It was the few donors that limited the genetic and exposure-history diversity represented. Four donors held 4.5% to 5% of naive CD4 clonotypes in common. Generation of non-shared clonotypes was less probable than generation of clonotypes shared by all four donors.

Profiled with immunoSEQ multiplex PCR; TCRdb holds only in-frame clones, not every one. The table lists some 660,000 clones, 60% to 75% of them singletons. The receptor was derived from a young woman in good health. Sequenced: memory CD4+ T cells sorted from blood. Subset defined: CD45RA-negative fraction.

In DNA, the CDR3 is TGTGCCAGTAGGGCCGGGCATATCACCGGGGAGCTGTTTTTT. Translating it yields CASRAGHITGELFF. The chain is built from TRBV19 and TRBJ2-2; D remains ambiguous. With 6 bases removed from V and 4 bases from J, the gap between germline ends came to 12 bases. CDR3 length equals 14 residues. Looked up from germline, CDR1 is LNHDA and CDR2 is SQIVND (reference sequence).